A single sample is the source of the 2 T cell receptor beta chains below, sequenced in a study of graft-versus-host responses after intestinal transplantation. Libraries were prepared by immunoSEQ multiplex PCR; TCRdb keeps only in-frame clonotypes and omits some of them. The table shows fewer than 110,000 clones, with roughly 93% occurring only once. Their target antigens are unknown. This material consisted of unstimulated CD8+ T cells sorted from spleen or lymph node cells, taken before intestinal transplant. The receptors shown here come from a human donor who received an intestinal transplant.

V is TRBV11-2 and J is TRBJ1-1, with D uncertain. The CDR3 totals 18 residues. Germline CDR1 is SGHAT and CDR2 is FQNNGV. The ends were cut back, 1 base at V and 6 bases at J, with 24 bases in the middle. The CDR3 here is CASSLGFRAARQLAEAFF. The CDR3 DNA is TGTGCCAGCAGCTTAGGTTTTCGGGCAGCGCGGCAGTTGGCTGAAGCTTTCTTT. Looking up the rest from reference TRBV11-2 and TRBJ1-1 gives the full variable domain: EAGVAQSPRYKIIEKRQSVAFWCNPISGHATLYWYQQILGQGPKLLIQFQNNGVVDDSQLPKDRFSAERLKGVDSTLKIQPAKLEDSAVYLCASSLGFRAARQLAEAFFGQGTRLTVV.

The chain is built from TRBV11-2 and TRBJ2-7; TRBD1 is a possible D gene (6 bases). The germline V gene has CDR1 SGHAT and CDR2 FQNNGV. The CDR3 has 18 amino acids. Trimming shortened V by 3 bases and J by 0 bases, and 21 bases separated the two germline ends. The CDR3 spells CASSLKSLTGAPSYEQYF. CDR3 DNA sequence: TGTGCCAGCAGCTTGAAATCCCTGACAGGCGCGCCCTCCTACGAGCAGTACTTC.